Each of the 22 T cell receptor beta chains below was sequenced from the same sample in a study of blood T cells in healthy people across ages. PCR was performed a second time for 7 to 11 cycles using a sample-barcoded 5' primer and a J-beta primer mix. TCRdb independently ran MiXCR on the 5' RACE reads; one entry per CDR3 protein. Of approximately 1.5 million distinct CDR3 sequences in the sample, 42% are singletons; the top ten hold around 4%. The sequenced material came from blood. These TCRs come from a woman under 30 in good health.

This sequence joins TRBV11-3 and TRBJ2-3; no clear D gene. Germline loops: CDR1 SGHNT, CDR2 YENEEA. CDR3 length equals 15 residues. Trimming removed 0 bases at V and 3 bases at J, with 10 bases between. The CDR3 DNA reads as TGTGCCAGCAGCTTAGATCCCATAGCAACAGATACGCAGTATTTT. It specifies CASSLDPIATDTQYF.

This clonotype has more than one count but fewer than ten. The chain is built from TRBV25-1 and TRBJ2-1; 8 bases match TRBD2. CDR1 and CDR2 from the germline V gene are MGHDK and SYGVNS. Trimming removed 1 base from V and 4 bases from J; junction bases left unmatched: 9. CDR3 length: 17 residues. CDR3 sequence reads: CASSELGVGTSYNEQFF. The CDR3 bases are TGTGCCAGCAGTGAATTAGGTGTGGGGACTAGTTACAATGAGCAGTTCTTC.

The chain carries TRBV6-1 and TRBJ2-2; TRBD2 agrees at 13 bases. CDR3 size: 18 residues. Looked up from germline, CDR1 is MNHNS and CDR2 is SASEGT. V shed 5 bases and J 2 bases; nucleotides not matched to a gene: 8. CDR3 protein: CASSQGLAGALNTGELFF. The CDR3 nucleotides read TGTGCCAGCAGTCAAGGACTAGCGGGGGCCCTAAACACCGGGGAGCTGTTTTTT.

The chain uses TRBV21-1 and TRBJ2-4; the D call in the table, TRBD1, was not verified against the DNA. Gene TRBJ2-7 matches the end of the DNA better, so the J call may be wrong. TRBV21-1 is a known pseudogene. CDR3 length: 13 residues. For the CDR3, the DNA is TGTGCCGACAAGGCGGGACAGCTTTACGAGCAGTACTTC. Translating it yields CADKAGQLYEQYF.

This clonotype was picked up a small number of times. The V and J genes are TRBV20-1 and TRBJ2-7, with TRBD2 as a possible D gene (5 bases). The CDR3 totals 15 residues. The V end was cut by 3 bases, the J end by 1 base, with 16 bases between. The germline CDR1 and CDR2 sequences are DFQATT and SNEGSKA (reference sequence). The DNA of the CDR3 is TGCAGTGCTAGGACGACTATTTTTGGATCCTACGAGCAGTACTTC. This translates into CSARTTIFGSYEQYF.

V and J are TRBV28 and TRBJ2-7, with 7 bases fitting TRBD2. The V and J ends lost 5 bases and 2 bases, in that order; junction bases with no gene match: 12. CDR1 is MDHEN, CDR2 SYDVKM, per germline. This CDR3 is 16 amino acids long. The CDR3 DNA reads TGTGCCAGCAGTACTAATACGGGACTAAAGGCCTACGAGCAGTACTTC. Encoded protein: CASSTNTGLKAYEQYF.

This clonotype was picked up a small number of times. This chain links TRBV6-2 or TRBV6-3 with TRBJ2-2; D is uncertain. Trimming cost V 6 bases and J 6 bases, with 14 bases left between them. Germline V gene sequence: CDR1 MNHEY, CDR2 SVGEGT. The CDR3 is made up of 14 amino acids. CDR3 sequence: CASSDSLPAGELFF. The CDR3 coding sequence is TGTGCCAGCAGCGACTCGCTTCCCGCCGGGGAGCTGTTTTTT.

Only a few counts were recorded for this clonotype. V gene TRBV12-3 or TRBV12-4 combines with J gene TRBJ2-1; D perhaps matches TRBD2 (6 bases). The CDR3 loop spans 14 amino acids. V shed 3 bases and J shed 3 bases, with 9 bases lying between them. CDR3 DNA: TGTGCCAGCAGTTTGTTCGGGGGCTACAATGAGCAGTTCTTC. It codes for CASSLFGGYNEQFF.

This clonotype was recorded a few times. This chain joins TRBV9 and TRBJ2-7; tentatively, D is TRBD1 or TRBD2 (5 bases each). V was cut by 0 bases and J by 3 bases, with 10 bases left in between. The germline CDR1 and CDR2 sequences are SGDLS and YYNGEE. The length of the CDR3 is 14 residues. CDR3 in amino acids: CASSVEGTFYEQYF. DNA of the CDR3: TGTGCCAGCAGCGTAGAGGGGACCTTCTACGAGCAGTACTTC.

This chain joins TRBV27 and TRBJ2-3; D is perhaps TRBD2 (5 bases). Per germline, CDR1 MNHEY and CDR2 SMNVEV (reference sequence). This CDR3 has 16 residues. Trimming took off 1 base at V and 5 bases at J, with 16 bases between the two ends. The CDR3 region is CASSLYLASSRDTQYF. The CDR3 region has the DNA TGTGCCAGCAGTTTATACCTAGCCTCGTCGAGAGATACGCAGTATTTT.

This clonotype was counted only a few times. DNA of the CDR3: TGTGCCAGCAGTTTATGGAGGGAACCTGGGAACACTGAAGCTTTCTTT. Encoded protein: CASSLWREPGNTEAFF. The V call is TRBV28, the J call TRBJ1-1, with D hard to call. The CDR3 has 16 residues. V shed 0 bases and J shed 1 base, with 12 bases lying between them. Germline V CDR1 and CDR2: MDHEN, SYDVKM.

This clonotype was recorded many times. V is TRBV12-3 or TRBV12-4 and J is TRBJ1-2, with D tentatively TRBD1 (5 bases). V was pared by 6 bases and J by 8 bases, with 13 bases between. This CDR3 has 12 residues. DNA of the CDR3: TGTGCCAGCAGCACCAATTGGGACGGCTACACCTTC. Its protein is CASSTNWDGYTF.

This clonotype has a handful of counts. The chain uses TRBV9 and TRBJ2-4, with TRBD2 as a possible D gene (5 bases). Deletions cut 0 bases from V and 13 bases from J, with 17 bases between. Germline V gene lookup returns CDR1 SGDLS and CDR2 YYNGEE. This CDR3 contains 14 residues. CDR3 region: CASSVGTAGSEQYF. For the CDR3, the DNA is TGTGCCAGCAGCGTAGGTACGGCGGGTTCGGAACAGTACTTC.

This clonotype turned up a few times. CDR3: CSVEFGTGGSYNEQYF. In DNA form, the CDR3 reads TGCAGCGTTGAATTCGGAACGGGGGGATCCTACAATGAGCAGTACTTC. V is TRBV29-1 and J is TRBJ2-7; 7 positions match TRBD2. From germline, CDR1 is SQVTM and CDR2 ANQGSEA. The CDR3 has 16 amino acids. Germline trimming cut 2 bases from V and 7 bases from J; bases unmatched to any gene: 17.

For the CDR3, the DNA is TGTGCCAGCAGCCCCCCGGAACTAGGATCTTACGAGCAGTACTTC. This translates into CASSPPELGSYEQYF. The chain carries TRBV7-9 and TRBJ2-7; D is possibly TRBD2 (5 bases). Trimming took off 5 bases at V and 4 bases at J, with 18 bases between the two ends. There are 15 residues in the CDR3. CDR1 is SEHNR, CDR2 FQNEAQ, per germline (reference sequence).

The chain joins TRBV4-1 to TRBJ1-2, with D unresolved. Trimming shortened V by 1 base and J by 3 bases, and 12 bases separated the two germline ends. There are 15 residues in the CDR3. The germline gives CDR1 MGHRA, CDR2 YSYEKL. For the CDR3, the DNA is TGCGCCAGCAGCCAAGGCTGGCGCCTTGACTATGGCTACACCTTC. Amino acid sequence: CASSQGWRLDYGYTF.

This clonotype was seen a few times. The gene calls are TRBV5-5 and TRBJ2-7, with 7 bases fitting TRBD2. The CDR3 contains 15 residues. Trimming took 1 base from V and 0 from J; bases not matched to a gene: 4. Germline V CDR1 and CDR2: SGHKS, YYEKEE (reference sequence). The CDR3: CASSLQAGSSYEQYF. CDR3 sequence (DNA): TGTGCCAGCAGCTTGCAAGCGGGGAGCTCCTACGAGCAGTACTTC.

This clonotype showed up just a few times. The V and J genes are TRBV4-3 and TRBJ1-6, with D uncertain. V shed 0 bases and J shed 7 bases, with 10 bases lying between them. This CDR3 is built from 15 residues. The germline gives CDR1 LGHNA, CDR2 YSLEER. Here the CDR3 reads CASSQDGRENSPLHF. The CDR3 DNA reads TGCGCCAGCAGCCAAGATGGACGGGAAAATTCACCCCTCCACTTT.

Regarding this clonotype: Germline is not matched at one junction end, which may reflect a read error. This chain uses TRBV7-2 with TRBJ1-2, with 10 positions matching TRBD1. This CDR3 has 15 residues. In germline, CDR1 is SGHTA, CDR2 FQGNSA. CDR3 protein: CAGRSGQGYDYGYTF. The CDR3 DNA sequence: TGTGCCGGCAGATCGGGACAGGGGTACGACTATGGCTACACCTTC.

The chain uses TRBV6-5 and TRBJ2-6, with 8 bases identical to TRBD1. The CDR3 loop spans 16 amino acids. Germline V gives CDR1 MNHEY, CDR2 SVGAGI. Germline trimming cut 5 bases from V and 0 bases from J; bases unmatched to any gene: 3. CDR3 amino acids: CASSRTGNSGANVLTF. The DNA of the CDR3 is TGTGCCAGCAGTCGGACAGGGAACTCTGGGGCCAACGTCCTGACTTTC.

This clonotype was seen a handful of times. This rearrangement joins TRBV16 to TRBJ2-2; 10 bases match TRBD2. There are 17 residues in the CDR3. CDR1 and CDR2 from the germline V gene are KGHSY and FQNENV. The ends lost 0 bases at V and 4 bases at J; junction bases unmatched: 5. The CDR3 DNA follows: TGTGCCAGCAGCCAATCCCGCCTAGCGGGGGCCACCGGGGAGCTGTTTTTT. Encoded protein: CASSQSRLAGATGELFF.

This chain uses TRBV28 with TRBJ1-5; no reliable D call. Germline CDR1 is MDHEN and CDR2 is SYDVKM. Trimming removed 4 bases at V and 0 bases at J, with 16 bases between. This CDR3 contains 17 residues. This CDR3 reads CASSSSDTWNSNQPQHF. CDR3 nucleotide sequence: TGTGCCAGCAGTTCGTCAGACACCTGGAATAGCAATCAGCCCCAGCATTTT.